The T cell receptor beta chain described here comes from a study of tumor-infiltrating lymphocytes in glioblastoma multiforme. Germline loops: CDR1 SGHAT, CDR2 FQNNGV. This CDR3 spans 14 amino acids. Worth noting for this clonotype: The antigen remains unidentified. Relative to the germline gene, one junction end is altered; a read error may explain this.

The study, taken as a whole, reports: The TCR and somatic mutation analysis included just one glioblastoma patient. Clone frequencies may be distorted by unequal TCR transcripts per cell.

TCR beta libraries were built from RNA through three nested multiplex PCR rounds using modified ARM-PCR. TCRB cDNA was made from approximately 0.5 ug total RNA. One entry per CDR3 protein results from TCRdb running MiXCR on the multiplex PCR reads. The sample consists of more than 13,000 distinct CDR3 sequences, 65% to 80% of them appearing once. Sequences were obtained from brain tumor tissue. V and J are TRBV11-2 and TRBJ2-2, with D tentatively TRBD2 (5 bases). This receptor was obtained from a male donor with glioblastoma. In nucleotides, the CDR3 is TGTGCCAGCAGCCCCCGGGCAGCCCTCGGGGAGCTGCTTTTT. As protein: CASSPRAALGELLF.